A selection of T cell receptor beta chains follows, all from one sample in a study of blood T cells in healthy people across ages. Each CDR3 protein gets one entry after TCRdb re-called the 5' RACE reads with MiXCR. The table shows 780,000 or so distinct CDR3 sequences, with about 61% occurring only once. The source material was blood. Source of these receptors: a man aged 40-55 years in good health. CDR3s include the opening cysteine and the closing phenylalanine or tryptophan. Each record gives: clone size, J gene, V gene, D gene, CDR3 DNA, CDR3 protein. D genes are given only for firm matches. Not every row has a clone size; where given, it reads once, few, many or a size class.

clone size: NA
J gene: TRBJ2-3
V gene: TRBV2
D gene: NA
CDR3 DNA: TGTGCCAGCAGTGAGAAAGCAAGTCAGTATTTT
CDR3 protein: CASSEKASQYF

clone size: NA
J gene: TRBJ2-6
V gene: TRBV4-2
D gene: TRBD1
CDR3 DNA: TGTGCCAGCAGCCAAGTGGGGACAGGAGGCTCTGGGGCCAACGTCCTGACTTTC
CDR3 protein: CASSQVGTGGSGANVLTF

clone size: NA
J gene: TRBJ2-3
V gene: TRBV7-2
D gene: NA
CDR3 DNA: TGTGCCAGCATTCCCGTGCCAGGCACAGATACGCAGTATTTT
CDR3 protein: CASIPVPGTDTQYF

clone size: NA
J gene: TRBJ2-7
V gene: TRBV4-3
D gene: NA
CDR3 DNA: TGCGCCAGCAGCCAAGATACAAGTATCGAGCAGTACTTC
CDR3 protein: CASSQDTSIEQYF

clone size: NA
J gene: TRBJ1-4
V gene: TRBV20-1
D gene: NA
CDR3 DNA: TGCAGTGCTAGAGACCACGCCAGGGTGGATGAAAAACTGTTTTTT
CDR3 protein: CSARDHARVDEKLFF

clone size: NA
J gene: TRBJ2-1
V gene: TRBV4-1
D gene: TRBD2
CDR3 DNA: TGCGCCAGCAGCCAAGATGAGCGGGAGATTAATGAGCAGTTCTTC
CDR3 protein: CASSQDEREINEQFF

clone size: NA
J gene: TRBJ2-3
V gene: TRBV6-2/TRBV6-3
D gene: TRBD2
CDR3 DNA: TGTGCCAGCAGTTACTTGGGGTTCGGTCTAGCGGGCGGCACAGATACGCAGTATTTT
CDR3 protein: CASSYLGFGLAGGTDTQYF

clone size: NA
J gene: TRBJ2-3
V gene: TRBV28
D gene: TRBD1
CDR3 DNA: TGTGCCAGCAGTGTCCCCGGACAGGTGGTCACAGATACGCAGTATTTT
CDR3 protein: CASSVPGQVVTDTQYF

clone size: NA
J gene: TRBJ2-1
V gene: TRBV20-1
D gene: NA
CDR3 DNA: TGCAGTGCTAGCGACAGAGGGGCGGATGATGAGCAGTTCTTC
CDR3 protein: CSASDRGADDEQFF

clone size: NA
J gene: TRBJ2-1
V gene: TRBV29-1
D gene: NA
CDR3 DNA: TGCAGCGTTGTAGGCTCGGGCAATGAGCAGTTCTTC
CDR3 protein: CSVVGSGNEQFF

clone size: NA
J gene: TRBJ2-1
V gene: TRBV7-8
D gene: TRBD1
CDR3 DNA: TGTGCCAGCAGCCACGGACAGGGCATCAATGAGCAGTTCTTC
CDR3 protein: CASSHGQGINEQFF

clone size: NA
J gene: TRBJ2-3
V gene: TRBV7-9
D gene: TRBD2
CDR3 DNA: TGTGCCAGCAGCCAACCGGGACTAGACACAGATACGCAGTATTTT
CDR3 protein: CASSQPGLDTDTQYF

clone size: NA
J gene: TRBJ2-1
V gene: TRBV4-2
D gene: NA
CDR3 DNA: TGTGCCAGCAGCCAAGGAGGGACAAACCACAATGAGCAGTTCTTC
CDR3 protein: CASSQGGTNHNEQFF

clone size: few
J gene: TRBJ2-1
V gene: TRBV4-3
D gene: NA
CDR3 DNA: TGCGCCAGCAGCCAAGAAGTCCGAGGCCTAGAGCAGTTCTTC
CDR3 protein: CASSQEVRGLEQFF

clone size: NA
J gene: TRBJ2-3
V gene: TRBV7-6
D gene: NA
CDR3 DNA: TGTGCCAGCAGCGCAGACCAGCACACAGATACGCAGTATTTT
CDR3 protein: CASSADQHTDTQYF

clone size: NA
J gene: TRBJ2-7
V gene: TRBV7-9
D gene: NA
CDR3 DNA: TGTGCCAGCAGCTGGGGGCGTCGACAGGAATTCGTGTACGAGCAGTACTTC
CDR3 protein: CASSWGRRQEFVYEQYF

clone size: NA
J gene: TRBJ2-3
V gene: TRBV11-2
D gene: TRBD2
CDR3 DNA: TGTGCCAGCAGCTTAGGAGCGGGAGAGGCAGATACGCAGTATTTT
CDR3 protein: CASSLGAGEADTQYF

clone size: few
J gene: TRBJ1-1
V gene: TRBV7-2
D gene: TRBD1
CDR3 DNA: TGTGCCAGCATCAGAGGGGGCGGGGGCGTACTGAACACTGAAGCTTTCTTT
CDR3 protein: CASIRGGGGVLNTEAFF

clone size: NA
J gene: TRBJ1-5
V gene: TRBV2
D gene: NA
CDR3 DNA: TGTGCCAGCAGCCCCCCGGGTGCAGGAAGCAATCAGCCCCAGCATTTT
CDR3 protein: CASSPPGAGSNQPQHF

clone size: NA
J gene: TRBJ1-5
V gene: TRBV11-3
D gene: TRBD1
CDR3 DNA: TGTGCCAGCAGCCCGGGGGGACAGGGGTATCAGCCCCAGCATTTT
CDR3 protein: CASSPGGQGYQPQHF

clone size: NA
J gene: TRBJ2-1
V gene: TRBV20-1
D gene: TRBD2
CDR3 DNA: TGCAGTGCTAGAGTGGGACTAGCTCGCAATGAGCAGTTCTTC
CDR3 protein: CSARVGLARNEQFF

clone size: few
J gene: TRBJ2-3
V gene: TRBV7-9
D gene: NA
CDR3 DNA: TGTGCCAGCAGCTTAAGCGCAGGGGTCACAGATACGCAGTATTTT
CDR3 protein: CASSLSAGVTDTQYF

clone size: NA
J gene: TRBJ1-5
V gene: TRBV2
D gene: NA
CDR3 DNA: TGTGCCAGCAGTGATGGACAGCGCAATCAGCCCCAGCATTTT
CDR3 protein: CASSDGQRNQPQHF

clone size: many
J gene: TRBJ2-7
V gene: TRBV25-1
D gene: NA
CDR3 DNA: TGTGCCAGCAGTCCCTCCAGAGAGCAGTACTTC
CDR3 protein: CASSPSREQYF

clone size: many
J gene: TRBJ2-5
V gene: TRBV29-1
D gene: TRBD1
CDR3 DNA: TGCAGCGGCCGACAGGGAAACCAAGAGACCCAGTACTTC
CDR3 protein: CSGRQGNQETQYF

clone size: NA
J gene: TRBJ2-1
V gene: TRBV5-1
D gene: NA
CDR3 DNA: TGCGCCAGCAGCAACGGACGGGGTTGGGCAGAGCAGTTCTTC
CDR3 protein: CASSNGRGWAEQFF

clone size: few
J gene: TRBJ2-1
V gene: TRBV6-6
D gene: TRBD1
CDR3 DNA: TGTGCCAGCCGAACAGGGGGCGAGCAGTTCTTC
CDR3 protein: CASRTGGEQFF

clone size: NA
J gene: TRBJ1-3
V gene: TRBV20-1
D gene: NA
CDR3 DNA: TGCAGCGCCAGGGCGGGATGGAACACCATATATTTT
CDR3 protein: CSARAGWNTIYF

clone size: few
J gene: TRBJ2-3
V gene: TRBV6-2/TRBV6-3
D gene: NA
CDR3 DNA: TGTGCCAGCAGTTCAAGTCTCAAGGCAGATACGCAGTATTTT
CDR3 protein: CASSSSLKADTQYF

clone size: NA
J gene: TRBJ1-5
V gene: TRBV28
D gene: NA
CDR3 DNA: TGTGCCATCGAATCCCCGGGACATAGCAATCAGCCCCAGCATTTT
CDR3 protein: CAIESPGHSNQPQHF

clone size: NA
J gene: TRBJ2-7
V gene: TRBV28
D gene: TRBD1
CDR3 DNA: TGTGCCAGCAGCCGACCGGGACAGCTACACTACGAGCAGTACTTC
CDR3 protein: CASSRPGQLHYEQYF

clone size: NA
J gene: TRBJ1-3
V gene: TRBV28
D gene: NA
CDR3 DNA: TGTGCCAGCAGTTTTGTGCGGTCGGTTGGAAACACCATATATTTT
CDR3 protein: CASSFVRSVGNTIYF

clone size: many
J gene: TRBJ1-5
V gene: TRBV10-3
D gene: NA
CDR3 DNA: TGTGCCATCAGTGAGTCATCCTGGACAGTTCATCAGCCCCAGCATTTT
CDR3 protein: CAISESSWTVHQPQHF

clone size: NA
J gene: TRBJ2-7
V gene: TRBV28
D gene: NA
CDR3 DNA: TGTGCCAGCACCCCGGGGGACAGAGACTACGAGCAGTACTTC
CDR3 protein: CASTPGDRDYEQYF

clone size: NA
J gene: TRBJ2-1
V gene: TRBV9
D gene: NA
CDR3 DNA: TGTGCCAGCAGCGTAGCGAGTCTGGGCTACAATGAGCAGTTCTTC
CDR3 protein: CASSVASLGYNEQFF

clone size: NA
J gene: TRBJ1-5
V gene: TRBV28
D gene: NA
CDR3 DNA: TGTGCCAGCAGTTCCCCGGGACTCGGCATTTATCAGCCCCAGCATTTT
CDR3 protein: CASSSPGLGIYQPQHF

clone size: NA
J gene: TRBJ1-1
V gene: TRBV7-2
D gene: TRBD1
CDR3 DNA: TGTGCCAGCAGCGTGAGACAGGGGATGAACACTGAAGCTTTCTTT
CDR3 protein: CASSVRQGMNTEAFF

clone size: NA
J gene: TRBJ2-3
V gene: TRBV10-3
D gene: NA
CDR3 DNA: TGTGCCATCAGTGGACCGCCTGAGGTGTTGGATACGCAGTATTTT
CDR3 protein: CAISGPPEVLDTQYF

clone size: few
J gene: TRBJ2-1
V gene: TRBV7-2
D gene: NA
CDR3 DNA: TGTGCCAGCAGCTTCCCAGCCGTAGGTGAGCAGTTCTTC
CDR3 protein: CASSFPAVGEQFF

clone size: NA
J gene: TRBJ2-3
V gene: TRBV6-2/TRBV6-3
D gene: TRBD2
CDR3 DNA: TGTGCCAGTGACCCGGGACTAGCGTTATTGGCAGATACGCAGTATTTT
CDR3 protein: CASDPGLALLADTQYF

clone size: few
J gene: TRBJ1-1
V gene: TRBV20-1
D gene: NA
CDR3 DNA: TGCAGTGCAAAGAACCGTAGGGACACTGAAGCTTTCTTT
CDR3 protein: CSAKNRRDTEAFF

clone size: few
J gene: TRBJ2-3
V gene: TRBV4-3
D gene: NA
CDR3 DNA: TGCGCCAGCAGCCAAGTCCGCGGGATGACAGATACGCAGTATTTT
CDR3 protein: CASSQVRGMTDTQYF

clone size: NA
J gene: TRBJ2-1
V gene: TRBV6-2/TRBV6-3
D gene: TRBD2
CDR3 DNA: TGTGCCAGCAGAGTAGCGGGGCCGCCCTACAATGAGCAGTTCTTC
CDR3 protein: CASRVAGPPYNEQFF

clone size: few
J gene: TRBJ2-3
V gene: TRBV7-9
D gene: TRBD2
CDR3 DNA: TGTGCCAGCAGCTTTCCTAGCGGGATAACCGGTACAGATACGCAGTATTTT
CDR3 protein: CASSFPSGITGTDTQYF

clone size: NA
J gene: TRBJ2-3
V gene: TRBV25-1
D gene: TRBD2
CDR3 DNA: TGTGCCAGCACAGTAGCGGGAGGCCTGGGGAAGCAGTATTTT
CDR3 protein: CASTVAGGLGKQYF

clone size: NA
J gene: TRBJ2-6
V gene: TRBV30
D gene: NA
CDR3 DNA: TGTGCCTGGAACGTGGGAGGGGCCAACGTCCTGACTTTC
CDR3 protein: CAWNVGGANVLTF

clone size: once
J gene: TRBJ2-1
V gene: TRBV12-3/TRBV12-4
D gene: TRBD2
CDR3 DNA: TGTGCCAGCGCTGGGACTAGCGGGAGGGGTGAGCAGTTCTTC
CDR3 protein: CASAGTSGRGEQFF

clone size: NA
J gene: TRBJ2-1
V gene: TRBV11-2
D gene: NA
CDR3 DNA: TGTGCCAGCACCAGCTTCGGGGGTACCCGTGGCAATGAGCAGTTCTTC
CDR3 protein: CASTSFGGTRGNEQFF

clone size: once
J gene: TRBJ1-6
V gene: TRBV12-3/TRBV12-4
D gene: TRBD1
CDR3 DNA: TGTGCCAGCAGTCAGTTGGACAGGGTTTCACCCCTCCACTTT
CDR3 protein: CASSQLDRVSPLHF

clone size: NA
J gene: TRBJ2-7
V gene: TRBV20-1
D gene: NA
CDR3 DNA: TGCAGTGCTAGAGAACCCAGGGAAGCCTACGAGCAGTACTTC
CDR3 protein: CSAREPREAYEQYF

clone size: few
J gene: TRBJ1-1
V gene: TRBV20-1
D gene: NA
CDR3 DNA: TGCAGTGCTAGAGATAGTCCAGGGCGACACACTGAAGCTTTCTTT
CDR3 protein: CSARDSPGRHTEAFF

clone size: NA
J gene: TRBJ2-3
V gene: TRBV6-5
D gene: TRBD2
CDR3 DNA: TGTGCCAGCAGTTCCCTAGGACTAGCGGGACCCAGGGATACGCAGTATTTT
CDR3 protein: CASSSLGLAGPRDTQYF

clone size: NA
J gene: TRBJ2-5
V gene: TRBV20-1
D gene: NA
CDR3 DNA: NA
CDR3 protein: CSAPLWGEQYF

clone size: NA
J gene: TRBJ2-5
V gene: TRBV12-3/TRBV12-4
D gene: NA
CDR3 DNA: TGTGCCAGCCAGTCGACAGGCCAAGAGACCCAGTACTTC
CDR3 protein: CASQSTGQETQYF

clone size: once
J gene: TRBJ2-6
V gene: TRBV9
D gene: TRBD1
CDR3 DNA: TGTGCCAGCAGCGTAGCTTCACAGGGGGCGGCTGGGGCCAACGTCCTGACTTTC
CDR3 protein: CASSVASQGAAGANVLTF